The subject of this entry is one T cell receptor (beta chain). Its specificity is not known. The sample is drawn from a study of graft-versus-host responses after intestinal transplantation. Per germline, CDR1 SGHTA and CDR2 FQGNSA. There are 16 residues in the CDR3. Trimming left V 2 bases short and J 2 bases short, with 13 bases between. Libraries were prepared by immunoSEQ multiplex PCR; TCRdb keeps only in-frame clonotypes and omits some of them. The data show over 100,000 clones, around 94% seen once. The source material was unstimulated CD4+ T cells sorted from spleen or lymph node cells, sampled before transplant. This TCR was recovered from a human donor who was the organ donor for an intestinal transplant. This chain links TRBV7-2 with TRBJ2-1; unclear D gene. The CDR3 loop is CASSLQWPTAYNEQFF. The CDR3 DNA sequence: TGTGCCAGCAGCTTACAGTGGCCAACCGCCTACAATGAGCAGTTCTTC.